The rows below give T cell receptor beta chains drawn from one sample of a study of blood T cell repertoires in COVID-19. Method: immunoSEQ multiplex PCR; TCRdb's copy keeps in-frame clones and lacks some. The data contain around 130,000 clones, roughly 84% of them singletons. Input material: peripheral blood. The receptors originated from a woman younger than 45 who had recovered from COVID-19. Both conserved end residues are part of each CDR3. The order of the fields is clone size, V gene, D gene, J gene, CDR3 DNA, CDR3 protein. D genes are given only for firm matches. Only some rows state a clone size, as once, few, many or a class for expanded clones.

>once|TRBV15|-|TRBJ2-5
TGTGCCACCAGCAGAGAGCAGGGATCGGAGACCCAGTACTTC
CATSREQGSETQYF
>-|TRBV19|-|TRBJ1-4
TGTGCCAGTAGCACCGCCTCCGGCAGGGTTGAAAAACTGTTTTTT
CASSTASGRVEKLFF
>-|TRBV5-4|TRBD1|TRBJ2-1
TGTGCCAGCAGACTGGGACAGGGCCTGGAGGCCTACAATGAGCAGTTCTTC
CASRLGQGLEAYNEQFF
>-|TRBV4-1|-|TRBJ1-2
TGCGCCAGCAGCCAAGAGCAGGGAAGGGGAGGAGGCTACACCTTC
CASSQEQGRGGGYTF
>-|TRBV7-3|-|TRBJ1-1
TGTGCCAGCAGCTTAACGGGGGCAGCGAACACTGAAGCTTTCTTT
CASSLTGAANTEAFF
>-|TRBV6-1|TRBD2|TRBJ2-7
TGTGCCAGCAGTGAATGGGGGGGAGCCTCCTCCTACGAGCAGTACTTC
CASSEWGGASSYEQYF
>-|TRBV6-6|-|TRBJ1-5
TGTGCCAGCAGTCCCACCCACAGCCCCAATCAGCCCCAGCATTTT
CASSPTHSPNQPQHF
>-|TRBV15|-|TRBJ1-1
TGTGCCACCAGCTCCCCGGAGATTTGGAACACTGAAGCTTTCTTT
CATSSPEIWNTEAFF
>-|TRBV2|TRBD1|TRBJ2-3
TGTGCCAGCAGTGGACCGGGACAGGGCACCACGGATACGCAGTATTTT
CASSGPGQGTTDTQYF
>-|TRBV5-6|TRBD2|TRBJ2-1
TGTGCCAGCAGCTTTCGCGGGGGGGCTCGGCAGTTCTTC
CASSFRGGARQFF
>-|TRBV18|TRBD2|TRBJ2-1
TGTGCCAGCTCACCCCTTGGGGAGGGAGGGCCAGTCAATGAGCAGTTCTTC
CASSPLGEGGPVNEQFF
>once|TRBV3-1/TRBV3-2|-|TRBJ2-3
TGTGCCAGCAGCCAAGAGGGACAACCAAACCCAGATACGCAGTATTTT
CASSQEGQPNPDTQYF
>-|TRBV27|TRBD2|TRBJ2-3
TGTGCCAGCAGTTTGGGGCGGGGGGATACGCAGTATTTT
CASSLGRGDTQYF
>-|TRBV2|TRBD1|TRBJ2-7
TGTGCCAGCAGTCCCCTGGGACAGGCGACGTCCGAGCAGTACTTC
CASSPLGQATSEQYF
>-|TRBV18|TRBD1|TRBJ1-5
TGTGCCAGCTCCCAAGAAACAGGGGCTACCAATCAGCCCCAGCATTTT
CASSQETGATNQPQHF
>-|TRBV5-6|-|TRBJ1-1
TGTGCCAGCAGCTTACTCATCCGTAACACTGAAGCTTTCTTT
CASSLLIRNTEAFF
>-|TRBV6-1|-|TRBJ1-3
TGTGCCAGCAGTGAAGCGCCAGGCAGACCCTCTGGAAACACCATATATTTT
CASSEAPGRPSGNTIYF
>once|TRBV3-1/TRBV3-2|TRBD1|TRBJ1-1
TGTGCCAGCAGCCAACCAGGGACAGGAACTGAAGCTTTCTTT
CASSQPGTGTEAFF
>-|TRBV7-7|TRBD2|TRBJ2-2
TGTGCTAGCAGCGTGGGACTAGCGGGAGGGCCCGGGGAGCTGTTTTTT
CASSVGLAGGPGELFF
>-|TRBV4-1|TRBD1|TRBJ1-2
TGCGCCACCTGGGACAGCTCGGCAGATGGCTACACCTTC
CATWDSSADGYTF
>-|TRBV12-5|TRBD2|TRBJ2-2
TGTGCTAGTGGTTTGGGCCCCCGGACTAGCGGGAGAGGGTTGGACACCGGGGAGCTGTTTTTT
CASGLGPRTSGRGLDTGELFF
>-|TRBV10-3|-|TRBJ1-4
TGTGCCATCAGTGGGCAAAGTAATGAAAAACTGTTTTTT
CAISGQSNEKLFF
>-|TRBV3-1/TRBV3-2|-|TRBJ2-3
TGTGCCAGCACTTCCAGGGGAGATACGCAGTATTTT
CASTSRGDTQYF
>-|TRBV3-1/TRBV3-2|-|TRBJ1-2
TGTGCCAGCAGCCCACTGTGGAAGGGGCCTTCGAACGGCTACACCTTC
CASSPLWKGPSNGYTF
>few|TRBV18|TRBD2|TRBJ2-1
TGTGCCAGCTCACCACCGGTACTAGCGGAGACCTACAATGAGCAGTTCTTC
CASSPPVLAETYNEQFF
>-|TRBV7-2|-|TRBJ2-3
TGTGCCAGCAGCTTAGAGACAGGGACTAGCACAGATACGCAGTATTTT
CASSLETGTSTDTQYF
>-|TRBV15|TRBD1|TRBJ2-7
TGTGCCACCAGCAGAGGGCCCGGGACAGCGAGCTCCTACGAGCAGTACTTC
CATSRGPGTASSYEQYF
>-|TRBV7-9|-|TRBJ1-2
TGTGCCAGCAGACCTGGGCACCTCCAAGGTCATGGCTACACCTTC
CASRPGHLQGHGYTF
>once|TRBV18|-|TRBJ2-3
TGTGCCAGCTCCCTTAGCACAGATACGCAGTATTTT
CASSLSTDTQYF
>-|TRBV19|-|TRBJ1-5
TGTGCCAGTAGTATTCAAGCGGGGATCCAGCCCCAGCATTTT
CASSIQAGIQPQHF
>-|TRBV24-1|-|TRBJ1-4
TGTGCCACCAGTGATGGGCAGGGCGGAAAACTGTTTTTT
CATSDGQGGKLFF
>-|TRBV6-6|-|TRBJ1-1
TGTGCCAGCAGTTATGGGTCAGGGCCGAACACTGAAGCTTTCTTT
CASSYGSGPNTEAFF
>-|TRBV6-2/TRBV6-3|TRBD2|TRBJ2-1
TGTGCCAGCAGTTACGTAGCGGGCTACAATGAGCAGTTCTTC
CASSYVAGYNEQFF
>-|TRBV6-5|TRBD1|TRBJ2-7
TGTGCCAGCAGACCAACAGGGGGCACGTACGAGCAGTACTTC
CASRPTGGTYEQYF
>-|TRBV3-1/TRBV3-2|-|TRBJ2-4
TGTGCCAGCAGCCCCCTGGGGGCAGGGAAGAGAAACATTCAGTACTTC
CASSPLGAGKRNIQYF
>-|TRBV5-4|-|TRBJ2-5
TGTGCCAGCAGCTCCTGGGGCCTGGAGACCCAGTACTTC
CASSSWGLETQYF
>-|TRBV19|-|TRBJ2-5
TGTGCCAGTAGTCCACATATCCAAGAGACCCAGTACTTC
CASSPHIQETQYF
>few|TRBV5-1|-|TRBJ1-1
TGCGCCAGCAGCTTGGATCGGTTCTCGAACACTGAAGCTTTCTTT
CASSLDRFSNTEAFF
>once|TRBV25-1|-|TRBJ1-2
TGTGCCAGCAGCGCTACTCCTGGGCACTATGGCTACACCTTC
CASSATPGHYGYTF
>once|TRBV19|-|TRBJ2-3
TGTGCCAGTAAACCACAGGATCTTAACACAGATACGCAGTATTTT
CASKPQDLNTDTQYF